This entry features one TCR beta chain sequence. Antigen specificity is unknown. There are 15 residues in the CDR3. Unmatched junction bases numbered 9, after V lost 5 bases and J lost 6 bases. From germline, CDR1 is SEHNR and CDR2 FQNEAQ (reference sequence). The data stem from a study of cytomegalovirus exposure and HLA in healthy donors. Study at large: Earlier, 150 million to 200 million T cells were analyzed, and some 120 million unique TCR beta sequences were found among them. General study findings and limits: It was in a later analysis that TCR association rates were seen to vary by HLA locus, highest for DRB1 and lowest for HLA-C. In vitro checks showed that three CMV-associated chains really do target CMV antigens. Many donors carried some public TCRs, although rarity characterized most TCR sequences.

The PCR contained 60 Vbeta and 13 Jbeta primers. Generated by immunoSEQ multiplex PCR, the TCRdb table keeps only in-frame clones and is missing some. This sample yields some 110,000 clones, of which approximately 81% are seen a single time; under 4% belongs to the top ten. This sequence was found in a woman in her twenties or thirties in good health and CMV-seronegative. The rearrangement uses TRBV7-9 and TRBJ2-4; TRBD2 aligns across 8 bases. Sequencing input: PBMCs. The CDR3 loop reads CASSGDATSVNIQYF. The DNA of the CDR3 is TGTGCCAGCAGCGGAGACGCGACTAGCGTAAACATTCAGTACTTC.